Shown below are 18 T cell receptor beta chains from a single sample sequenced in a study of graft-versus-host responses after intestinal transplantation. Clones were sequenced by immunoSEQ multiplex PCR, and TCRdb holds only the in-frame ones, with some missing. The sample carries 100,000 to 110,000 clones, roughly 87% recorded once. Their cognate antigens are unknown. This material consisted of unstimulated CD4+ T cells sorted from spleen or lymph node cells, taken before transplant. These receptors came from a human donor who was the organ donor for an intestinal transplant.

The CDR3, as DNA: TGTGCCAGCAGCCAGGCAGGCTCCTACGAGCAGTACTTC. It specifies CASSQAGSYEQYF. The J gene is TRBJ2-7, the V gene TRBV4-2; D is ambiguous. The ends were cut back, 3 bases at V and 0 bases at J, with 6 bases in the middle. The CDR3 loop spans 13 amino acids. Germline lookup yields CDR1 LGHNA and CDR2 YNFKEQ.

The chain recombines TRBV6-6 with TRBJ2-7; 9 positions agree with TRBD1. In germline, CDR1 is MNHNY, CDR2 SVGAGI (reference sequence). This CDR3 is built from 14 residues. The junction had 9 bases not matched to a gene; V was cut back by 6 bases and J by 6 bases. DNA of the CDR3: TGTGCCAGCAGAGAGACCGGGACAGGGTTCGAGCAGTACTTC. Translated, it gives CASRETGTGFEQYF.

This clone was seen only a few times. The V and J genes are TRBV30 and TRBJ1-6; 8 positions match TRBD1. Germline loops: CDR1 GTSNPN, CDR2 SVGIG (reference sequence). The CDR3 runs 13 residues. Trimming removed 8 bases from V and 7 bases from J; junction bases left unmatched: 7. CDR3 sequence reads: CAAGQAGNSPLHF. Here the CDR3 DNA reads TGTGCCGCGGGACAGGCCGGCAATTCACCCCTCCACTTT.

This chain joins TRBV10-1 and TRBJ2-7; TRBD2 agrees at 9 bases. The V and J ends lost 0 bases and 6 bases, in that order; junction bases with no gene match: 0. Germline V gene lookup returns CDR1 WNHNN and CDR2 SYGVQD (reference sequence). This CDR3 region has 13 residues. The CDR3 coding sequence is TGCGCCAGCAGTGAGTCAGCGGGGGGCGAGCAGTACTTC. Translating gives CASSESAGGEQYF.

A single count supports this clone. V gene TRBV6-5 combines with J gene TRBJ1-2, with TRBD1 identical over 9 bases. This CDR3 has 16 amino acids. After removal of 2 bases from V and 6 bases from J, the junction contained 10 bases not matched to a gene. Germline V gene data show CDR1 as MNHEY and CDR2 as SVGAGI. CDR3 sequence reads: CASSYGGQGHLDGYTF. Written as DNA, the CDR3 is TGTGCCAGCAGTTACGGGGGACAGGGCCACCTTGATGGCTACACCTTC.

The genes are TRBV10-1 and TRBJ2-3, with 14 bases that match TRBD2. The CDR3 spans 15 residues. Looked up from germline, CDR1 is WNHNN and CDR2 is SYGVQD (reference sequence). V trimming: 8 bases; J trimming: 8 bases; junction bases outside the gene matches: 9. The CDR3 protein is CASALRLAGGGTQYF. The CDR3 coding sequence is TGCGCCAGCGCCTTACGACTAGCGGGGGGGGGTACGCAGTATTTT.

The chain uses TRBV2 and TRBJ2-7; no reliable D call. The CDR3 covers 13 residues. V was trimmed by 6 bases and J by 2 bases, leaving 11 bases between them. Germline loops: CDR1 SNHLY, CDR2 FYNNEI. The CDR3 spells CASSLVGTYEQYF. As DNA, the CDR3 is TGTGCCAGCAGCCTAGTTGGAACCTACGAGCAGTACTTC.

This chain joins TRBV9 and TRBJ1-4; weak D call: TRBD1 (5 bases). Germline V CDR1 and CDR2: SGDLS, YYNGEE. V lost 4 bases to trimming and J lost 4 bases, with 17 bases between them. The CDR3 covers 16 residues. CDR3 amino acids: CASSPEGRGVNEKLFF. As DNA, the CDR3 is TGTGCCAGCAGCCCAGAGGGGCGGGGCGTTAATGAAAAACTGTTTTTT.

The gene calls are TRBV9 and TRBJ2-1, with 7 bases lining up with TRBD1. Looked up from germline, CDR1 is SGDLS and CDR2 is YYNGEE. The CDR3 spans 14 residues. The V gene end was trimmed by 4 bases and the J gene end by 7 bases; junction bases not matched to a gene: 8. The CDR3 nucleotides are TGTGCCAGCAGCACCGGGACAGTGCCGAATGAGCAGTTCTTC. It codes for CASSTGTVPNEQFF. The whole variable domain, filled in from reference TRBV9 and TRBJ2-1, reads DSGVTQTPKHLITATGQRVTLRCSPRSGDLSVYWYQQSLDQGLQFLIQYYNGEERAKGNILERFSAQQFPDLHSELNLSSLELGDSALYFCASSTGTVPNEQFFGPGTRLTVL.

This chain joins TRBV30 and TRBJ1-1, with TRBD1 as a possible D gene (5 bases). Germline CDR1 is GTSNPN and CDR2 is SVGIG (reference sequence). There are 17 residues in the CDR3. The germline V and J ends were trimmed by 2 bases and 1 base, with 20 bases remaining between them. CDR3 nucleotide sequence: TGTGCCTGGAGTTGGAGGGGCAGTGGGGTTAGGAACACTGAAGCTTTCTTT. This codes for CAWSWRGSGVRNTEAFF.

The chain uses TRBV28 and TRBJ1-1, with unresolved D. The CDR3 is made up of 14 amino acids. The germline gives CDR1 MDHEN, CDR2 SYDVKM. V lost 8 bases and J lost 1, with 14 bases in between. DNA for the CDR3: TGTGCCAGCCCCCTGAGGGTAGGGAACACTGAAGCTTTCTTT. It encodes CASPLRVGNTEAFF.

The chain carries TRBV28 and TRBJ2-2; D is possibly TRBD2 (6 bases). The CDR3 extends over 15 amino acids. The germline CDR1 and CDR2 sequences are MDHEN and SYDVKM. Trimming left V 3 bases short and J 5 bases short, with 13 bases between. As DNA, the CDR3 is TGTGCCAGCAGTTTCATCGGGGGTCCTACCGGGGAGCTGTTTTTT. Translating it yields CASSFIGGPTGELFF.

The chain joins TRBV5-1 to TRBJ1-4; D ambiguous. From germline, CDR1 is SGHRS and CDR2 YFSETQ. The CDR3 loop spans 15 amino acids. V gave up 4 bases and J gave up 0 bases, with 10 bases separating them. The CDR3 region is CASSAEGSTNEKLFF. The CDR3 region has the DNA TGCGCCAGCAGCGCAGAAGGGTCAACTAATGAAAAACTGTTTTTT.

This clone was recorded a few times. V gene TRBV28 combines with J gene TRBJ1-3; D gene ambiguous. The V gene lost 3 bases and the J gene lost 4 bases, with 4 bases spanning the gap. The length of the CDR3 is 12 residues. Germline V gene sequence: CDR1 MDHEN, CDR2 SYDVKM. The CDR3 is CASSFIGNTIYF. In DNA form, the CDR3 reads TGTGCCAGCAGTTTCATCGGAAACACCATATATTTT.

The V gene is TRBV19, the J gene TRBJ1-4; D gene unclear. The CDR3 sequence is 14 residues long. In germline, CDR1 is LNHDA, CDR2 SQIVND (reference sequence). The germline V and J ends were trimmed by 8 bases and 0 bases, with 10 bases remaining between them. CDR3 DNA sequence: TGTGCCAGTCGCGCCAGAGCAACTAATGAAAAACTGTTTTTT. Protein: CASRARATNEKLFF. Based on the CDR3 plus reference TRBV19 and TRBJ1-4, the full variable domain is DGGITQSPKYLFRKEGQNVTLSCEQNLNHDAMYWYRQDPGQGLRLIYYSQIVNDFQKGDIAEGYSVSREKKESFPLTVTSAQKNPTAFYLCASRARATNEKLFFGSGTQLSVL.

The table lists this clone with a count of one. V is TRBV28 and J is TRBJ1-1; D gene ambiguous. Germline-derived CDR1 and CDR2 are MDHEN and SYDVKM. V lost 5 bases and J lost 5, with 18 bases in between. The CDR3 is made up of 15 amino acids. CDR3 in amino acids: CASSPSPGRRTEAFF. CDR3 nucleotide sequence: TGTGCCAGCAGTCCCTCCCCCGGTCGGAGGACTGAAGCTTTCTTT.

V and J are TRBV18 and TRBJ2-2; D unclear. The CDR3 runs to 16 residues. Germline assignment: CDR1 KGHSH and CDR2 LQKENI. V lost 3 bases and J 0 bases, leaving 11 bases between the germline ends. CDR3 DNA: TGTGCCAGCTCACCTCCTGGGTTACCGAACACCGGGGAGCTGTTTTTT. This translates into CASSPPGLPNTGELFF.

The chain is built from TRBV30 and TRBJ1-2; TRBD1 might be the D (6 bases). Germline assignment: CDR1 GTSNPN and CDR2 SVGIG (reference sequence). The CDR3 is made up of 13 amino acids. Trimming stripped 0 bases from V and 5 bases from J, with 10 bases between. Here the CDR3 DNA reads TGTGCCTGGAGTGTCGACAGGACTTATGGCTACACCTTC. Its protein product is CAWSVDRTYGYTF. The full variable domain, in which reference TRBV30 and TRBJ1-2 provide the parts outside the CDR3, is SQTIHQWPATLVQPVGSPLSLECTVEGTSNPNLYWYRQAAGRGLQLLFYSVGIGQISSEVPQNLSASRPQDRQFILSSKKLLLSDSGFYLCAWSVDRTYGYTFGSGTRLTVV.